The rows below give T cell receptor beta chains drawn from one sample of a study of post-analysis software for immune sequencing data. TCRdb reprocessed the PCR reads via MiXCR and lists one record per CDR3 protein. The table includes about 500,000 distinct CDR3 sequences, roughly 45% detected once. Source material: blood. These receptors all stem from a girl aged 10 to 17 with multiple sclerosis. Both conserved end residues are part of each CDR3. Fields, in order: clone size, D gene, J gene, V gene, CDR3 DNA, CDR3 protein. The D gene is left open where the match is weak. The size entry is marked missing in some rows and otherwise reads once, few, many or a size class.

few,TRBD1,TRBJ1-2,TRBV28,TGTGCCAGCAGTTCATCGGACAGGGCAGGCTATGGCTACACCTTC,CASSSSDRAGYGYTF
few,TRBD2,TRBJ2-1,TRBV5-1,TGCGCCAGCAGCTTGGGATCAGGGCTAGCGGGCAGGTTGTTCTACAATGAGCAGTTCTTC,CASSLGSGLAGRLFYNEQFF
NA,NA,TRBJ2-5,TRBV28,TGTGCCAGCGGAGACGTCTTGACGCTAGCACTTCAAGAGACCCAGTACTTC,CASGDVLTLALQETQYF
NA,TRBD1,TRBJ2-5,TRBV5-1,TGCGCCAGCAGCTTGCTGACAGGGTACGATCGAATGGAGACCCAGTACTTC,CASSLLTGYDRMETQYF
NA,NA,TRBJ2-1,TRBV12-3/TRBV12-4,TGTGCCAGCAGTTTTACGGATCTTTACAATGAGCAGTTCTTC,CASSFTDLYNEQFF
few,NA,TRBJ2-3,TRBV6-6,TGTGCCAGCAGACCCACAGTGGGACGGAAGATCACAGATACGCAGTATTTT,CASRPTVGRKITDTQYF
few,TRBD2,TRBJ2-7,TRBV29-1,TGCAGCGTTGAAGATGAGCGGGACGGTAACTACGAGCAGTACTTC,CSVEDERDGNYEQYF
few,NA,TRBJ1-2,TRBV20-1,TGCAGTGCTAGAGATGGGGAGAGCTATGGCTACACCTTC,CSARDGESYGYTF
NA,TRBD2,TRBJ2-4,TRBV7-3,TGTGCCAGCAGCATCGGGACTAGCGGCGGCAAAAACATTCAGTACTTC,CASSIGTSGGKNIQYF
NA,TRBD2,TRBJ2-1,TRBV7-9,TGTGCCAGCAGCAGGACTAGCGATATCAATGAGCAGTTCTTC,CASSRTSDINEQFF
NA,NA,TRBJ2-7,TRBV20-1,TGCAGTGCTAGAGACTTGAGCGGGCGAGGCTACGAGCAGTACTTC,CSARDLSGRGYEQYF
NA,TRBD1,TRBJ2-7,TRBV6-2/TRBV6-3,TGTGCCAGCAGTCACAGGGGAAACTACGAGCAGTACTTC,CASSHRGNYEQYF
NA,TRBD2,TRBJ2-7,TRBV7-9,TGTGCCAGCAGCTGGTCTAGCGGACTTAGCTCCTACGAGCAGTACTTC,CASSWSSGLSSYEQYF
NA,NA,TRBJ1-2,TRBV14,TGTGCCAGCAGCCAAGATTATCTCTATGGCTACACCTTC,CASSQDYLYGYTF
few,TRBD1,TRBJ1-2,TRBV12-3/TRBV12-4,TGTGCCAGCAGTTTAATGGGACAGCCTAACTATGGCTACACCTTC,CASSLMGQPNYGYTF
few,NA,TRBJ1-1,TRBV5-1,TGCGCCAGCAGCCTGGACAGCCCTTTGAACACTGAAGCTTTCTTT,CASSLDSPLNTEAFF
once,NA,TRBJ1-4,TRBV2,TGTGCCAGCAGTCCAAAGGGGCTCCATGTGGCCCGCGCCGGAAAACTGTTTTTT,CASSPKGLHVARAGKLFF
NA,NA,TRBJ2-3,TRBV6-5,TGTGCCAGCAGTTACTCGACCCGGGGAGATACGCAGTATTTT,CASSYSTRGDTQYF
few,NA,TRBJ2-5,TRBV10-2,TGCGCCAGCACGCATGCCCGGGGCTGGCAAGAGACCCAGTACTTC,CASTHARGWQETQYF
NA,TRBD2,TRBJ2-5,TRBV15,TGTGCCACCAGCAGAGGTATAAGCGGGAGGCCACAAGAGACCCAGTACTTC,CATSRGISGRPQETQYF
NA,NA,TRBJ2-3,TRBV7-2,TGTGCCAGCAGCACCGGGTTGGCTGGGGGATCAGATACGCGGTATTTT,CASSTGLAGGSDTRYF
many,TRBD2,TRBJ2-1,TRBV9,TGTGCCAGCAGCGCCCTAGCGGATTCCTACAATGAGCAGTTCTTC,CASSALADSYNEQFF
few,NA,TRBJ1-1,TRBV27,TGTGCCAGCAGTACCCAGGACAGGAACACTGAAGCTTTCTTT,CASSTQDRNTEAFF
NA,NA,TRBJ2-3,TRBV5-4,TGTGCCAGCAGCTTGGAAGGGGGAGGCGGCACAGATATGCAGTATTTT,CASSLEGGGGTDMQYF
NA,NA,TRBJ2-1,TRBV6-1,TGTGCCAGCAACAGACTAGTTGCCGACGAGCAGTTCTTC,CASNRLVADEQFF
NA,NA,TRBJ2-1,TRBV21-1,TGTGCCCGAGGACATTACAATGAGCAGTTCTTC,CARGHYNEQFF
NA,NA,TRBJ2-7,TRBV20-1,TGCAGTGCTAGAGGACGGAGGCGGGACTACGAGCAGTACTTC,CSARGRRRDYEQYF
NA,TRBD2,TRBJ2-5,TRBV27,TGTGCCAGCAGTTTATCGCCGGCTAGCGGGAGTGGAGAGACCCAGTACTTC,CASSLSPASGSGETQYF
many,NA,TRBJ2-3,TRBV12-3/TRBV12-4,TGCGCCAGCAGCTTGGACGGCGGGCGCACAGATACGCAGTATTTT,CASSLDGGRTDTQYF
few,NA,TRBJ2-7,TRBV4-2,TGTGCCAGCAGCCAACCCGGGGGACAGTCCCGCGCCGAGCAGTACTTC,CASSQPGGQSRAEQYF
NA,TRBD1,TRBJ1-2,TRBV15,TGTGCCACCAGCAGAGGGGACAGGGACCGGGATGGCTACACCTTC,CATSRGDRDRDGYTF
NA,NA,TRBJ2-4,TRBV15,TGTGCCACCAGCAGAGGAGGAGTGGCCAAAAACATTCAGTACTTC,CATSRGGVAKNIQYF